These T cell receptor beta chains were read from a single sample in a study of long-term antiretroviral therapy in people with HIV. This table comes from immunoSEQ multiplex PCR, and its TCRdb copy is limited to in-frame clones, with some not included. The table shows some 31,000 clones, with about 95% occurring only once. The sequences come from unsorted PBMCs, collected 5.3 years after starting antiretroviral therapy. All receptors derive from a man aged 25-45 years with HIV. Each CDR3 is given without its conserved first and last residue.

V: TRBV10-2; J: TRBJ2-3; CDR3: ASSEEYRFTDTQY
V: TRBV6-1; J: TRBJ1-4; CDR3: ASSQRGTNEKLF
V: TRBV5-4; J: TRBJ2-1; CDR3: ASSNNEGLAMGSSYNEQF
V: TRBV7-3; J: TRBJ1-6; CDR3: ASSLRDGNSPLH
V: TRBV6-5; J: TRBJ2-1; CDR3: ASSYSQGAHNEQF
V: TRBV30; J: TRBJ2-2; CDR3: AWRLVAGELF
V: TRBV7-3; J: TRBJ2-5; CDR3: ASSADYAGGAGTQY
V: TRBV28; J: TRBJ2-7; CDR3: ASRRAGYEQY
V: TRBV18; J: TRBJ1-2; CDR3: ASSPGDRDYGYT
V: TRBV5-4; J: TRBJ2-2; CDR3: ASTLGGTDTGELF
V: TRBV5-1; J: TRBJ1-1; CDR3: ASSSGIRDTEAF
V: TRBV29-1; J: TRBJ2-6; CDR3: SVQLDVNSGANVLT
V: TRBV6-1; J: TRBJ2-7; CDR3: ASSEAQQASYEQY
V: TRBV19; J: TRBJ1-2; CDR3: ASSIVAGGGYT
V: TRBV9; J: TRBJ2-7; CDR3: ASSPWTSGDPHEQY
V: TRBV28; J: TRBJ2-7; CDR3: ASSFASAFSYEQY
V: TRBV7-2; J: TRBJ2-1; CDR3: ASSLNFRASGDNEQF
V: TRBV5-6; J: TRBJ2-7; CDR3: ASSPGTSVYEQY
V: TRBV27; J: TRBJ2-2; CDR3: ASKLPTGELF
V: TRBV5-5; J: TRBJ1-1; CDR3: ASSLRAEIMNTEAF
V: TRBV6-6; J: TRBJ1-4; CDR3: ASSPSPTNEKLF
V: TRBV27; J: TRBJ2-7; CDR3: ASSLSRREQY